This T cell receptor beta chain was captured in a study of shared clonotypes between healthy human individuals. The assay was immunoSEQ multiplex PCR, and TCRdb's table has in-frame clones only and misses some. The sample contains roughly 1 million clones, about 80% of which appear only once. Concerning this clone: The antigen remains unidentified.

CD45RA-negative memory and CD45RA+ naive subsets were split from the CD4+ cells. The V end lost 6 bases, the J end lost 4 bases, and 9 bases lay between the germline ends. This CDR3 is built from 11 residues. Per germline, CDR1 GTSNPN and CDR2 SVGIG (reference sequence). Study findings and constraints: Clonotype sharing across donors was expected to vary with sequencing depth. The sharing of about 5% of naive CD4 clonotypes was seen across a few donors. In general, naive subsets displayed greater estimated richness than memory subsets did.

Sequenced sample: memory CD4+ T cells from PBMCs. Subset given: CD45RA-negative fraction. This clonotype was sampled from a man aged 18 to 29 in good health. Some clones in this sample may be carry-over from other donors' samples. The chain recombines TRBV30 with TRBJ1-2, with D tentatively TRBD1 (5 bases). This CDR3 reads CACPGGYGYTF. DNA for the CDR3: TGTGCCTGCCCGGGGGGCTATGGCTACACCTTC.